The 27 T cell receptor beta chains reported below all come from one sample, sequenced in a study of blood T cell repertoires in COVID-19. The method was immunoSEQ multiplex PCR; TCRdb's version includes in-frame clones alone and lacks a portion of them. The table includes over 200,000 clones, around four fifths detected once. The sequencing input was peripheral blood. These receptors all come from a man at least 80 years old with acute or convalescent COVID-19.

This clone has just a few counts. Other DNA variants within this sample encode the same CDR3. This chain links TRBV7-3 with TRBJ2-1, with D unresolved. Per the germline V gene, CDR1 is SGHTA and CDR2 is FQGTGA. The CDR3 loop spans 13 amino acids. Trimming removed 2 bases from V and 3 bases from J, with 5 bases in between. The CDR3 spells CASSLGLYNEQFF. The CDR3, as DNA: TGTGCCAGCAGCTTAGGCCTCTACAATGAGCAGTTCTTC.

The V call is TRBV27, the J call TRBJ2-2; 7 nucleotides match TRBD2. CDR1 and CDR2 (germline): MNHEY, SMNVEV (reference sequence). The CDR3 runs to 13 residues. V trimming: 7 bases; J trimming: 6 bases; junction bases outside the gene matches: 5. The CDR3 loop reads CASTLGGAGELFF. Here the CDR3 DNA reads TGTGCCAGCACCTTGGGGGGGGCCGGGGAGCTGTTTTTT.

V usage is TRBV7-8 and J usage is TRBJ1-2, with D maybe TRBD1 (6 bases). The CDR3 length is 17 residues. Germline CDR1 and CDR2: SGHVS and FQNEAQ. V was clipped by 0 bases and J by 5 bases, with 19 bases between them. CDR3 nucleotide sequence: TGTGCCAGCAGCTTAGCGGGGGTCCAGGGGAATGCTTATGGCTACACCTTC. Translated, it gives CASSLAGVQGNAYGYTF.

The count of this clone is one. This sequence joins TRBV2 and TRBJ2-7, with 7 bases matching TRBD2. The V segment lost 1 base and the J segment 0 bases; nucleotides outside the gene matches: 6. CDR1 is SNHLY, CDR2 FYNNEI, per germline. The CDR3 extends over 16 amino acids. CDR3 bases: TGTGCCAGCAGTGAAGAGGGACTACCTTCCTCCTACGAGCAGTACTTC. This codes for CASSEEGLPSSYEQYF.

CDR3 bases: TGTGCCAGTAGTGCGGGAACGGATACGCAGTATTTT. Amino acid sequence: CASSAGTDTQYF. The V call is TRBV19, the J call TRBJ2-3; the D gene is possibly TRBD2 (6 bases). The CDR3 length is 12 residues. Trimming cost V 5 bases and J 6 bases, with 9 bases left between them. Per germline, CDR1 LNHDA and CDR2 SQIVND (reference sequence).

The gene calls are TRBV5-5 and TRBJ1-2; maybe TRBD1 (5 bases). V was shortened by 5 bases and J by 4 bases, with 21 bases between the two germline ends. Germline V CDR1 and CDR2: SGHKS, YYEKEE (reference sequence). The CDR3 runs to 16 residues. Written as DNA, the CDR3 is TGTGCCAGCAGAGTCTTGTGGGAACAGGAGGGCTATGGCTACACCTTC. Translation gives CASRVLWEQEGYGYTF.

This clone occurred a few times. V usage is TRBV6-5 and J usage is TRBJ2-1, with D possibly being TRBD2 (5 bases). CDR1 is MNHEY and CDR2 is SVGAGI in the germline V gene. V was cut by 6 bases and J by 5 bases, with 8 bases left in between. This CDR3 comprises 12 residues. CDR3 nucleotide sequence: TGTGCCAGCAGGGGGAGAGACAATGAGCAGTTCTTC. Its protein product is CASRGRDNEQFF.

The V and J genes are TRBV2 and TRBJ1-3; 8 bases map to TRBD1. Germline trimming cut 1 base from V and 4 bases from J; bases unmatched to any gene: 3. Germline-derived CDR1 and CDR2 are SNHLY and FYNNEI. The CDR3 is 15 residues long. The DNA of the CDR3 is TGTGCCAGCAGTGAAGGGACAGGGTACGGAAACACCATATATTTT. This codes for CASSEGTGYGNTIYF.

This clone was detected only a few times. The gene calls are TRBV6-1 and TRBJ1-2, with 8 bases matching TRBD1. CDR1 MNHNS and CDR2 SASEGT come from the germline V gene. Trimming removed 0 bases from V and 5 bases from J; junction bases left unmatched: 2. The CDR3 is made up of 14 amino acids. The CDR3 sequence is CASSEAQGAYGYTF. The DNA of the CDR3 is TGTGCCAGCAGTGAAGCTCAGGGGGCATATGGCTACACCTTC.

The chain links TRBV3-1 (or the pseudogene TRBV3-2) to TRBJ2-3, with 7 bases matching TRBD1. CDR3 size: 16 residues. Germline CDR1 is LGHDT and CDR2 is YNNKEL (reference sequence). The trim removed 6 bases at V and 1 base at J, leaving 10 bases unmatched. The DNA for the CDR3 is TGTGCCAGCAGTCAGGGGGTCTGGGGAGGCACAGATACGCAGTATTTT. It is translated as CASSQGVWGGTDTQYF.

The chain employs TRBV2 and TRBJ2-5, with D maybe TRBD2 (5 bases). The CDR3 totals 14 residues. V was pared by 5 bases and J by 3 bases, with 13 bases between. Germline V gene sequence: CDR1 SNHLY, CDR2 FYNNEI. The CDR3 loop is CASSTSGLKETQYF. In DNA, the CDR3 is TGTGCCAGCAGTACCAGCGGCTTGAAAGAGACCCAGTACTTC. The full variable domain, with the rest looked up from reference TRBV2 and TRBJ2-5, is EPEVTQTPSHQVTQMGQEVILRCVPISNHLYFYWYRQILGQKVEFLVSFYNNEISEKSEIFDDQFSVERPDGSNFTLKIRSTKLEDSAMYFCASSTSGLKETQYFGPGTRLLVL.

The chain combines TRBV28 with TRBJ1-2, with D tentatively TRBD1 (6 bases). V lost 6 bases and J 8 bases, leaving 25 bases between the germline ends. The CDR3 consists of 16 residues. The V gene's germline CDR1 is MDHEN and CDR2 SYDVKM. This CDR3 is CASSNPPGREGEGYTF. Here the CDR3 DNA reads TGTGCCAGCAGCAATCCCCCGGGCAGGGAGGGGGAGGGCTACACCTTC.

Only one count was recorded for this clone. The chain links TRBV5-1 to TRBJ2-1; 7 bases match TRBD2. This CDR3 has 15 amino acids. Germline CDR1 and CDR2: SGHRS and YFSETQ. V lost 4 bases to trimming and J lost 0 bases; unmatched junction nucleotides: 4. The CDR3 region is CASSPGGTSYNEQFF. The CDR3 coding sequence is TGCGCCAGCAGCCCCGGGGGGACCTCCTACAATGAGCAGTTCTTC.

The rearrangement uses TRBV3-1 (or the pseudogene TRBV3-2) and TRBJ1-4, with D perhaps TRBD1 (6 bases). The CDR3 contains 18 residues. The V end lost 1 base, the J end lost 3 bases, and 18 bases lay between the germline ends. The germline CDR1 and CDR2 sequences are LGHDT and YNNKEL (reference sequence). In nucleotides, the CDR3 is TGTGCCAGCAGCCAAGGGGGACGGGGGGCGCGGGCTAATGAAAAACTGTTTTTT. Protein sequence: CASSQGGRGARANEKLFF.

V is TRBV30 and J is TRBJ1-1; TRBD1 matches at 7 bases. CDR1 and CDR2 from the germline V gene are GTSNPN and SVGIG (reference sequence). J was trimmed by 4 bases and V by 8 bases; bases with no gene match: 4. The CDR3 spans 11 residues. The CDR3 region is CATDRATEAFF. The CDR3 DNA reads as TGTGCCACTGACAGGGCCACTGAAGCTTTCTTT. Drawing the rest from reference TRBV30 and TRBJ1-1, the complete variable domain is SQTIHQWPATLVQPVGSPLSLECTVEGTSNPNLYWYRQAAGRGLQLLFYSVGIGQISSEVPQNLSASRPQDRQFILSSKKLLLSDSGFYLCATDRATEAFFGQGTRLTVV.

This chain links TRBV15 with TRBJ2-2, with TRBD2 matching over 8 bases. CDR1 is LNHNV, CDR2 YYDKDF, per germline (reference sequence). The V segment lost 0 bases and the J segment 4 bases; nucleotides outside the gene matches: 7. This CDR3 is built from 17 residues. CDR3 DNA sequence: TGTGCCACCAGCAGAGAAGGCGGGGGGCGAGGCACCGGGGAGCTGTTTTTT. Protein sequence: CATSREGGGRGTGELFF.

In its sample, this clone was seen a few times. The chain combines TRBV28 with TRBJ1-1, with TRBD1 as a possible D gene (5 bases). The CDR3 extends over 16 amino acids. Germline CDR1 MDHEN, CDR2 SYDVKM. With 6 bases removed from V and 3 bases from J, the gap between germline ends came to 20 bases. The CDR3 loop is CASSPLVSGGYTEAFF. CDR3 nucleotides: TGTGCCAGCAGCCCACTTGTATCCGGGGGATACACTGAAGCTTTCTTT.

This chain joins TRBV2 and TRBJ2-3, with a tentative D call TRBD2 (6 bases). Trimming removed 5 bases at V and 11 bases at J, with 14 bases between. Per germline, CDR1 SNHLY and CDR2 FYNNEI. The CDR3 consists of 12 residues. The CDR3 bases are TGTGCCAGCAGTAGGACTACCCTAGAGCAGTATTTT. This translates into CASSRTTLEQYF.

The chain has TRBV5-1 and TRBJ1-4; a weak D match, TRBD1 (5 bases). V was pared by 0 bases and J by 6 bases, with 9 bases between. The CDR3 loop spans 14 amino acids. Germline CDR1 and CDR2: SGHRS and YFSETQ. CDR3 loop: CASSLEDIHEKLFF. CDR3 DNA: TGCGCCAGCAGCTTGGAGGACATCCATGAAAAACTGTTTTTT.

The V and J genes are TRBV2 and TRBJ2-7, with 12 positions matching TRBD2. Germline V gene data show CDR1 as SNHLY and CDR2 as FYNNEI. There are 15 residues in the CDR3. V gave up 3 bases and J gave up 6 bases; unmatched junction bases: 6. The CDR3 loop is CASSETSGSFAEQYF. For the CDR3, the DNA is TGTGCCAGCAGTGAGACTAGCGGGAGTTTCGCCGAGCAGTACTTC.

In regard to this clone: Given the absence of the conserved phenylalanine or tryptophan at the CDR3 end, a read error is likely. Because the CDR3's place on the DNA is in doubt, the DNA is left out and the CDR3 is given as listed by TCRdb. This chain links TRBV6-4 with TRBJ1-1. With termini counted, the CDR3 has 12 amino acids. Germline values: CDR1 MRHNA, CDR2 SNTAGT. CDR3 in amino acids: CASSDSFPRTRE.

The chain employs TRBV2 and TRBJ1-2; no clear D. Germline V gives CDR1 SNHLY, CDR2 FYNNEI. The CDR3 runs to 14 residues. V lost 2 bases, J lost 3 bases, and 10 bases lay in between. This CDR3 reads CASSESVTDYGYTF. CDR3 coding DNA: TGTGCCAGCAGTGAAAGTGTCACTGACTATGGCTACACCTTC.

The rearrangement uses TRBV11-2 and TRBJ2-7; maybe TRBD2 (6 bases). The CDR3 runs 16 residues. Germline V CDR1 and CDR2: SGHAT, FQNNGV. V shed 5 bases and J shed 0 bases, with 17 bases lying between them. CDR3 in amino acids: CASSPAARRGSYEQYF. DNA of the CDR3: TGTGCCAGCAGCCCAGCGGCCCGGAGGGGCTCCTACGAGCAGTACTTC.

The gene calls are TRBV5-1 and TRBJ2-4, with D perhaps TRBD1 (6 bases). The germline CDR1 and CDR2 sequences are SGHRS and YFSETQ. V was trimmed by 4 bases and J by 7 bases, leaving 18 bases between them. The CDR3 runs to 15 residues. In DNA, the CDR3 is TGCGCCAGCAGCCGGACGACAGGAGAAACTAACATTCAGTACTTC. It codes for CASSRTTGETNIQYF.

For the CDR3, the DNA is TGCGCCAGCAGCTTGGCCGAGCGTGGAGAGACCCAGTACTTC. Encoded protein: CASSLAERGETQYF. This chain connects TRBV5-1 to TRBJ2-5; D unresolved. The CDR3 has 14 amino acids. V lost 0 bases and J 4 bases, leaving 10 bases between the germline ends. The germline gives CDR1 SGHRS, CDR2 YFSETQ.

The V and J genes are TRBV6-6 and TRBJ2-2; 10 bases align to TRBD2. V trimming: 5 bases; J trimming: 3 bases; junction bases outside the gene matches: 21. The CDR3 has 21 residues. CDR1 is MNHNY, CDR2 SVGAGI, per germline (reference sequence). The CDR3 loop is CASSPPRLRKLAGTYTGELFF. The DNA for the CDR3 is TGTGCCAGCAGTCCTCCACGCCTCAGAAAACTAGCGGGAACATACACCGGGGAGCTGTTTTTT.

This clone was counted many times. The gene calls are TRBV28 and TRBJ1-5, with 11 bases identical to TRBD1. The germline CDR1 and CDR2 sequences are MDHEN and SYDVKM. CDR3 length: 14 amino acids. Germline trimming cut 4 bases from V and 7 bases from J; bases unmatched to any gene: 3. The CDR3 DNA follows: TGTGCCAGCAGTTGGGGACAGGGGGTCCAGCCCCAGCATTTT. This codes for CASSWGQGVQPQHF.